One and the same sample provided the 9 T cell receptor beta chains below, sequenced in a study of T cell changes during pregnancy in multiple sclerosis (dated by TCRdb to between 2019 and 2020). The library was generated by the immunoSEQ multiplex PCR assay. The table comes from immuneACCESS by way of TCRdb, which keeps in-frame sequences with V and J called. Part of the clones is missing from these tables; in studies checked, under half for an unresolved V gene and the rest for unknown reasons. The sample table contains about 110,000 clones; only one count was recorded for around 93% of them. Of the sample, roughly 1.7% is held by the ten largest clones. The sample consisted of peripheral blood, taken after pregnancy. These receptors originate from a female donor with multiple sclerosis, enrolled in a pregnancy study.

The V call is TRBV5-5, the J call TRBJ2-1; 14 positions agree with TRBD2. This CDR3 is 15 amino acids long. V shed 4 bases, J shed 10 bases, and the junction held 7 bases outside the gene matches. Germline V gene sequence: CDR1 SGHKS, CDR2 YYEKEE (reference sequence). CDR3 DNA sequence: TGTGCCAGCAGCCCGGGACTAGCGGGAGCACGGGAGCAGTTCTTC. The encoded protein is CASSPGLAGAREQFF.

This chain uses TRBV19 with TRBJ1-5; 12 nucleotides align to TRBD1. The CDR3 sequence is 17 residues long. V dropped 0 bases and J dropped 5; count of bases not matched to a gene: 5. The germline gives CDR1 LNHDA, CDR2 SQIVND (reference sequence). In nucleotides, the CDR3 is TGTGCCAGTAGTATAGAAGGGGGACAGGGGGCGCATCAGCCCCAGCATTTT. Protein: CASSIEGGQGAHQPQHF.

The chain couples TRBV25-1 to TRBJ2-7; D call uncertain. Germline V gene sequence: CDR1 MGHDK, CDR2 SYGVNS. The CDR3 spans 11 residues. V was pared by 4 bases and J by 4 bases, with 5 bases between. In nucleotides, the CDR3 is TGTGCCAGCAGTGGAGGTTACGAGCAGTACTTC. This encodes CASSGGYEQYF.

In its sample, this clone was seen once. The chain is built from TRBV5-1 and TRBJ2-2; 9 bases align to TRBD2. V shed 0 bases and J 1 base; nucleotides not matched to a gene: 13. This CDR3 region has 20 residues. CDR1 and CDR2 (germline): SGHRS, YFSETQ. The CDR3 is CASSLELLASGALNTGELFF. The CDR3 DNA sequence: TGCGCCAGCAGCTTGGAACTCTTGGCTAGCGGGGCCTTGAACACCGGGGAGCTGTTTTTT. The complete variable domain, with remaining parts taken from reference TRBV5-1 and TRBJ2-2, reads KAGVTQTPRYLIKTRGQQVTLSCSPISGHRSVSWYQQTPGQGLQFLFEYFSETQRNKGNFPGRFSGRQFSNSRSEMNVSTLELGDSALYLCASSLELLASGALNTGELFFGEGSRLTVL.

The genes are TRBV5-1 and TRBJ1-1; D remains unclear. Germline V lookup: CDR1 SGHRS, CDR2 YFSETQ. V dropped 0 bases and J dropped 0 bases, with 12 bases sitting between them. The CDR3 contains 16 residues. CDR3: CASSLGISLMNTEAFF. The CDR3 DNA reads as TGCGCCAGCAGCTTGGGTATTTCACTGATGAACACTGAAGCTTTCTTT.

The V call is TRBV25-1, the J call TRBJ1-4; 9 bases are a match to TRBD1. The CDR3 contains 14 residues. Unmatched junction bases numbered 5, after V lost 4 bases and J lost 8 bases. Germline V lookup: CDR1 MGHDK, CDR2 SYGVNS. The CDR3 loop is CASSAWTGEEKLFF. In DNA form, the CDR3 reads TGTGCCAGCAGTGCCTGGACAGGGGAGGAAAAACTGTTTTTT.

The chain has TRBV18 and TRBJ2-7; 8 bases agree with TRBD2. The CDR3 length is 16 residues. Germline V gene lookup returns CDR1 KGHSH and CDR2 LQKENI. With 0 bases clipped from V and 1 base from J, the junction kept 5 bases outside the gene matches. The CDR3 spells CASSPPLAGSSYEQYF. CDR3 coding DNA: TGTGCCAGCTCACCACCGTTAGCGGGGAGTTCCTACGAGCAGTACTTC.

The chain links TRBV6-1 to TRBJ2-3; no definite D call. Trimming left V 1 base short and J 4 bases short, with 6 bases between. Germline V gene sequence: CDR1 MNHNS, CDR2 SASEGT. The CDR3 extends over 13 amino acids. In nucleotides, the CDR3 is TGTGCCAGCAGTGAAGTTATCGCAGATACGCAGTATTTT. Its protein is CASSEVIADTQYF.

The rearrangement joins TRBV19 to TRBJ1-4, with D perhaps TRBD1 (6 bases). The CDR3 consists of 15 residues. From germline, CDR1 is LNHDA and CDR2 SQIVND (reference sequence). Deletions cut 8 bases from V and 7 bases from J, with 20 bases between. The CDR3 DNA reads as TGTGCCAGTCGAGGCCCGGACAGACACGGTGAAAAACTGTTTTTT. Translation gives CASRGPDRHGEKLFF.